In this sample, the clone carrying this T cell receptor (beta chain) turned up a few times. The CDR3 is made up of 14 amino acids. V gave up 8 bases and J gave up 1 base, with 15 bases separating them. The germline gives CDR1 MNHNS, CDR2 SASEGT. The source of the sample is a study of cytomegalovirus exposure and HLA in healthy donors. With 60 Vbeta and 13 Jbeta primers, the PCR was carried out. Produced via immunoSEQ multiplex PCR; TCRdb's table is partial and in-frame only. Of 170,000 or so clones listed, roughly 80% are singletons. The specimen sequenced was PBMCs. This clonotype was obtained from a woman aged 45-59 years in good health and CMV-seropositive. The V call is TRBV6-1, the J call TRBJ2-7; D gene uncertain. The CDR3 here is CASEASLKSYEQYF. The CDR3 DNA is TGTGCCAGCGAAGCTTCACTTAAATCCTACGAGCAGTACTTC.